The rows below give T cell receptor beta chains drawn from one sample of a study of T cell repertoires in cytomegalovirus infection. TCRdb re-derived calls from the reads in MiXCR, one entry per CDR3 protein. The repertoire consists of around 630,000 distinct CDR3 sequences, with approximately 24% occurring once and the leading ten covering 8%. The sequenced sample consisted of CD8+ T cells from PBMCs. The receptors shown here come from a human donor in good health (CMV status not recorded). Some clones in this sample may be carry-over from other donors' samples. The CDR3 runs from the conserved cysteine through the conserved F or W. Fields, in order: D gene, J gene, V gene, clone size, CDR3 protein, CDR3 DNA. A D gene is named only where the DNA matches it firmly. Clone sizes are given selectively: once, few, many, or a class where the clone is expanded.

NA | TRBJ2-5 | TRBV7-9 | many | CASSLTDLAEETQYF | TGTGCCAGCAGCTTAACGGACTTAGCGGAAGAGACCCAGTACTTC
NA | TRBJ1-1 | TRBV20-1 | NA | CSAQRSNTEAFF | TGCAGTGCTCAGCGTTCGAACACTGAAGCTTTCTTT
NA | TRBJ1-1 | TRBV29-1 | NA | CSVSTEAFF | TGCAGCGTTTCGACTGAAGCTTTCTTT
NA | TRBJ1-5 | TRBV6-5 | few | CASGGYNQPQHF | TGTGCCAGCGGGGGCTACAATCAGCCCCAGCATTTT
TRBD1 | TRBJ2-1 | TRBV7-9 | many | CASNTQGAWTINEQFF | TGTGCCAGCAACACTCAGGGGGCTTGGACAATTAATGAGCAGTTCTTC
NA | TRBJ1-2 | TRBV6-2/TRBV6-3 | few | CASQLQGIHTF | TGTGCCAGCCAATTACAGGGAATTCACACCTTC
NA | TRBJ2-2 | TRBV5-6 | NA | CASSLVSGSTGELFF | TGTGCCAGCAGCTTGGTATCAGGGAGCACCGGGGAGCTGTTTTTT
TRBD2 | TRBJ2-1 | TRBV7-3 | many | CASSPERGAYNEQFF | TGTGCCAGCAGCCCAGAGCGGGGAGCTTACAATGAGCAGTTCTTC
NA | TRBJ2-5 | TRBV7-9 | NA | CASSAERGITETQYF | TGTGCCAGCAGCGCCGAACGGGGGATTACAGAGACCCAGTACTTC
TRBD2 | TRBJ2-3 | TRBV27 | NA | CASRNPSGGSTDTQYF | TGTGCCAGCAGAAATCCTAGCGGGGGAAGCACAGATACGCAGTATTTT
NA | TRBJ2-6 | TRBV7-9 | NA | CASSLAGTDLSGANVLTF | TGTGCCAGCAGCTTAGCGGGGACCGACCTCTCTGGGGCCAACGTCCTGACTTTC
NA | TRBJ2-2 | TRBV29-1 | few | CSVDDRPNTGELFF | TGCAGCGTTGATGACAGGCCGAACACCGGGGAGCTGTTTTTT
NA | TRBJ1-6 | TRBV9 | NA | CASSVEERQVHPPHF | TGTGCCAGCAGCGTAGAGGAAAGGCAAGTCCATCCCCCCCACTTT
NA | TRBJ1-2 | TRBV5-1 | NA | CASKDSDGYTF | TGCGCCAGCAAGGACAGCGATGGCTACACCTTC
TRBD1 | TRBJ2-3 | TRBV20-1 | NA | CSGWDRGSTDTQYF | TGCAGTGGTTGGGACAGGGGGTCCACAGATACGCAGTATTTT
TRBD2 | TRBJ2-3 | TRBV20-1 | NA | CSATPWEGLTDTQYF | TGCAGTGCTACTCCTTGGGAGGGGTTAACCGATACGCAGTATTTT
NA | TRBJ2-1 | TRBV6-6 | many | CASRFPRTGTNNEQFF | TGTGCCAGCAGATTCCCGCGGACAGGGACTAACAATGAGCAGTTCTTC
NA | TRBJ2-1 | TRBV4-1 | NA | CASSSRGSVTEQFF | TGCGCCAGCAGCTCCAGGGGTAGCGTTACAGAGCAGTTCTTC
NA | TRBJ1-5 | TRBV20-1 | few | CSAALGHRRESSQPQHF | TGCAGTGCGGCTCTCGGACACCGTCGGGAGAGTAGTCAGCCCCAGCATTTT
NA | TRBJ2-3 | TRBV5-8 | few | CASSLADSAIEDTQYF | TGTGCCAGCAGCTTGGCCGACAGTGCCATCGAGGATACGCAGTATTTT
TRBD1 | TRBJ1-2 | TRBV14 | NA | CASSQVDRGNGYTF | TGTGCCAGCAGCCAAGTGGACAGGGGGAACGGCTACACCTTC
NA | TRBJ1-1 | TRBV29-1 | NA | CSAAQGLWENTEAFF | TGCAGCGCCGCACAGGGCCTATGGGAGAACACTGAAGCTTTCTTT
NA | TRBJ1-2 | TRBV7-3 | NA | CASHAESDYGYTF | TGTGCCAGCCATGCCGAATCGGACTATGGCTACACCTTC
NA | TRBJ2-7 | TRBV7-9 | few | CASSSVGGTYEQYF | TGTGCCAGCAGCTCCGTGGGGGGAACCTACGAGCAGTACTTC
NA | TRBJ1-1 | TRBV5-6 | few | CASSFSGDEAFF | TGTGCCAGCAGCTTCTCGGGCGATGAAGCTTTCTTT
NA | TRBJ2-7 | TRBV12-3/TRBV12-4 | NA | CASSFYQGSEQYF | TGTGCCAGCAGTTTCTATCAGGGATCCGAGCAGTACTTC
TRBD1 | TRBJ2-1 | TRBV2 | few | CASSLVLSGTGSYNEQFF | TGTGCCAGCAGCCTCGTTTTATCCGGGACAGGCTCCTACAATGAGCAGTTCTTC
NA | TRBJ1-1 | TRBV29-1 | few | CSVEGMGGNTEAFF | TGCAGCGTTGAAGGAATGGGAGGGAACACTGAAGCTTTCTTT
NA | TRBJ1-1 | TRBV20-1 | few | CSARYRVGTEAFF | TGCAGTGCTAGATACAGGGTCGGCACTGAAGCTTTCTTT
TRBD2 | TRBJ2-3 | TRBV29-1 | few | CSVAGTSASTDTQYF | TGCAGCGTTGCTGGGACTAGCGCCAGCACAGATACGCAGTATTTT
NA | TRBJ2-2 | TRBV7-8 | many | CASSYRGGELFF | TGTGCCAGCAGCTATCGTGGGGGGGAGCTGTTTTTT
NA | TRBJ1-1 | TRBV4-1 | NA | CASSQGFSSTEAFF | TGCGCCAGCAGCCAAGGATTCAGCAGCACTGAAGCTTTCTTT
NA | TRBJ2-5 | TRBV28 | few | CASSLYGRGRFTETQYF | TGTGCCAGCAGTTTATACGGCAGGGGAAGGTTCACGGAGACCCAGTACTTC
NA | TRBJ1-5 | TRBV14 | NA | CASSQAGEVGSNQPQHF | TGTGCCAGCAGCCAAGCAGGTGAGGTGGGAAGCAATCAGCCCCAGCATTTT
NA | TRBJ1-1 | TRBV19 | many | CASSWGMNTEAFF | TGTGCCAGCAGCTGGGGTATGAACACTGAAGCTTTCTTT
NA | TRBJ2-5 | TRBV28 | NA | CVSSSSDETQYF | TGTGTCAGCAGTTCCTCCGACGAGACCCAGTACTTC
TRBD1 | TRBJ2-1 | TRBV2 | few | CASILRDRGANEQFF | TGTGCCAGCATCCTCCGGGACAGGGGGGCCAATGAGCAGTTCTTC
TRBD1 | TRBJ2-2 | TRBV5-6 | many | CASSPTDRAVDGELFF | TGTGCCAGCAGCCCAACCGACAGGGCGGTTGACGGGGAGCTGTTTTTT
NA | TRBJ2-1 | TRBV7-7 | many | CASSPDSGPNEQFF | TGTGCTAGCAGCCCGGACTCAGGCCCCAATGAGCAGTTCTTC
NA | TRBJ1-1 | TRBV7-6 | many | CASRGERRTEAFF | TGTGCCAGCAGAGGGGAAAGGAGAACTGAAGCTTTCTTT
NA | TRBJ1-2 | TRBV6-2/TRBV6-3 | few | CASIGTNGYTF | TGTGCCAGCATCGGTACCAACGGCTACACCTTC